This TCR beta chain came from a study of cytotoxic CD8 clonotypes in ibrutinib-treated CLL. At the level of the study: On average, each sample had roughly 250,000 productive templates and under 95,000 productive rearrangements. Study-wide results and caveats: Public clonotypes were seen rarely and were contracted or stable on treatment. Baseline clonality was higher than in age-matched healthy donors and moved in step with circulating CD8+ T-cell counts.

Assay used: immunoSEQ multiplex PCR; TCRdb lists only in-frame clones, some missing. The sample has roughly 40,000 clones, 65% to 70% seen once. Points on this clone: Its antigen is not identified.

The germline V gene has CDR1 MDHEN and CDR2 SYDVKM. V lost 3 bases and J 9 bases, leaving 11 bases between the germline ends. CDR3 length: 12 amino acids. Sequencing used PBMCs, obtained at disease progression, from a patient treated with ibrutinib. The receptor comes from a human donor with chronic lymphocytic leukemia. The chain uses TRBV28 and TRBJ1-1; no reliable D call. This chain's CDR3 is CASSLAYRKAFF. The CDR3 DNA follows: TGTGCCAGCAGTTTGGCATATAGGAAAGCTTTCTTT.